The source of this T cell receptor (beta chain) is a study of EBV T-cell therapy then PD-1 blockade in nasopharyngeal carcinoma. Specified treatment: AdE1-LMPpoly-expanded autologous EBV-specific T-cell therapy followed by anti-PD-1 nivolumab. Libraries were prepared by immunoSEQ multiplex PCR; TCRdb keeps only in-frame clonotypes and omits some of them. This table has about 19,000 clones, about four fifths appearing once. Germline-derived CDR1 and CDR2 are MNHEY and SVGAGI. The ends were cut back, 6 bases at V and 8 bases at J, with 16 bases in the middle. This CDR3 is built from 13 residues. Details on this clone: Its target is unknown.

J is TRBJ1-2 and V is TRBV6-5; D ambiguous. The sample here was CD8+ T cells from blood, taken at roughly day 34 from a patient whose treatment included autologous EBV-specific T cells and nivolumab. The sequence derives from a middle-aged man with nasopharyngeal carcinoma. CDR3 coding DNA: TGTGCCAGCAGCCCCCCAGGACCCTGGGGCTACACCTTC. Amino acids: CASSPPGPWGYTF.